These T cell receptor beta chains were read from a single sample in a study of blood T cell repertoires in COVID-19. Clones were sequenced by immunoSEQ multiplex PCR, and TCRdb holds only the in-frame ones, with some missing. The sample has some 28,000 clones; around 87% are singletons. The sequenced sample was peripheral blood. Source of these receptors: a man in his 60s with acute or convalescent COVID-19. The CDR3 runs from the conserved cysteine through the conserved F or W. A D gene is named only where the DNA matches it firmly. Clone size is not always given. Where it is, it says once, few, many or a class for expanded clones.

TRBJ1-2,NA,NA,TRBV19,TGTGCCAGTAGTACCCCCGCAGGGGATGGCTACACCTTC,CASSTPAGDGYTF
TRBJ1-1,NA,NA,TRBV6-5,TGTGCCAGCTCTGGCGGCATGAACACTGAAGCTTTCTTT,CASSGGMNTEAFF
TRBJ2-7,TRBD1,NA,TRBV5-1,TGCGCCAGCAGCCCACCGCCGGGACAGGGGATCTACGAGCAGTACTTC,CASSPPPGQGIYEQYF
TRBJ2-4,TRBD1,NA,TRBV7-2,TGTGCCAGCAGCTTGTCATCTATAGGGGGCTTCGGGAAAAACATTCAGTACTTC,CASSLSSIGGFGKNIQYF
TRBJ2-4,TRBD2,NA,TRBV28,TGTGCCAGCAGTTTACGACCAGCGGGAGCCGCGGGGGGACTAGCCAAAAACATTCAGTACTTC,CASSLRPAGAAGGLAKNIQYF
TRBJ2-3,TRBD2,NA,TRBV3-1/TRBV3-2,TGTGCCAGCAGCCATAGAGCGGGGGGCTCGCAAGATACGCAGTATTTT,CASSHRAGGSQDTQYF
TRBJ2-2,NA,NA,TRBV5-6,TGTGCCAGCAGCTTGGGGGAGACCGGGGAGCTGTTTTTT,CASSLGETGELFF
TRBJ1-3,NA,NA,TRBV20-1,TGCAGTGCTAGTCCGGGTCCGGGAAACACCATATATTTT,CSASPGPGNTIYF
TRBJ1-5,NA,NA,TRBV7-2,TGTGCCAGCAGCCCGAACGCGGGGTATAGCAATCAGCCCCAGCATTTT,CASSPNAGYSNQPQHF
TRBJ2-7,TRBD2,NA,TRBV7-2,TGTGCCAGCAGCTTACGGCAGGGAGGGTTGTATGAGCAGTACTTC,CASSLRQGGLYEQYF
TRBJ1-2,NA,once,TRBV30,TGTGCCTGGAGTAGGGGCCAACAGGGTCAAGGCTACACCTTC,CAWSRGQQGQGYTF
TRBJ2-6,TRBD2,NA,TRBV27,TGTGCCAGCACCCTGCTAGCGGGGGGCCTTCTCGGGGCCAACGTCCTGACTTTC,CASTLLAGGLLGANVLTF
TRBJ1-3,NA,NA,TRBV11-2,TGTGCCAGCAGCTATGGGGAGATCCTCTCTGGAAACACCATATATTTT,CASSYGEILSGNTIYF
TRBJ2-7,NA,NA,TRBV7-2,TGTGCCAGCAGCTTCGCACAGGGATACGAGCAGTACTTC,CASSFAQGYEQYF
TRBJ2-1,TRBD2,NA,TRBV7-8,TGTGCCAGCAGCGACGGGACTAGCACGTTCAGTGAGCAGTTCTTC,CASSDGTSTFSEQFF
TRBJ1-6,NA,NA,TRBV4-1,TGCGCCAGCAGCCAAGATGTAGGGGGTCCCTATTCACCCCTCCACTTT,CASSQDVGGPYSPLHF